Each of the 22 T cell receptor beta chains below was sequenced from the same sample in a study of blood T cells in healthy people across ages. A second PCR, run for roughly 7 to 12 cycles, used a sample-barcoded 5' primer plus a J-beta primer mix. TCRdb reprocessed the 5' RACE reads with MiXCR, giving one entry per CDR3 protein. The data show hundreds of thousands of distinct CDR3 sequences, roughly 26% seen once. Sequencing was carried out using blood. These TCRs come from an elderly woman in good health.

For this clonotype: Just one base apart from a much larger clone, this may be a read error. CDR3 amino acids: CSARDKASGGAGQYF. CDR3 in DNA: TGCAGTGCTAGAGATAAAGCTAGCGGGGGGGCCGGGCAGTACTTC. This chain joins TRBV20-1 and TRBJ2-5, with 12 nucleotides matching TRBD2. With 0 bases clipped from V and 11 bases from J, the junction kept 10 bases outside the gene matches. CDR3 size: 15 residues. Germline-derived CDR1 and CDR2 are DFQATT and SNEGSKA (reference sequence).

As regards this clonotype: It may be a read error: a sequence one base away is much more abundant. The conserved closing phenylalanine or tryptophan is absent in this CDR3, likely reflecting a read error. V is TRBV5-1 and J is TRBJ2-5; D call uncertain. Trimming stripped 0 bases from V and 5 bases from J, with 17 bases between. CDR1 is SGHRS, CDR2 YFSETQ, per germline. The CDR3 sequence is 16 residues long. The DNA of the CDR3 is TGCGCCAGCAGCTTGGCCGCTAGTCAAGAGTTGGAGACCCAGTACTTA. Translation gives CASSLAASQELETQYL.

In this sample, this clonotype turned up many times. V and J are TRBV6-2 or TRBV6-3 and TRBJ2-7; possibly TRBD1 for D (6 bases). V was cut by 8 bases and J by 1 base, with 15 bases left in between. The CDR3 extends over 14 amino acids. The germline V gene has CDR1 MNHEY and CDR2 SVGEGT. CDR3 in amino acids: CASGRNRESYEQYF. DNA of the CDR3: TGTGCCAGCGGAAGGAACAGGGAATCCTACGAGCAGTACTTC.

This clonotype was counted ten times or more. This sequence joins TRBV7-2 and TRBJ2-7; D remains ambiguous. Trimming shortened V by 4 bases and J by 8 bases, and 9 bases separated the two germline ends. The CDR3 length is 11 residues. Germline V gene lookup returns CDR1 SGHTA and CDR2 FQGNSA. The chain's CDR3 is CASSSYEKQYF. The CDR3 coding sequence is TGTGCCAGCAGCTCCTATGAGAAGCAGTACTTC.

The CDR3 region has the DNA TGTGCCAGCAGCTTAGATTATGACGATACGCAGTATTTT. Its translation is CASSLDYDDTQYF. J is TRBJ2-3 and V is TRBV7-2; D remains ambiguous. V was shortened by 1 base and J by 6 bases, with 8 bases between the two germline ends. The CDR3 has 13 amino acids. Germline assignment: CDR1 SGHTA and CDR2 FQGNSA.

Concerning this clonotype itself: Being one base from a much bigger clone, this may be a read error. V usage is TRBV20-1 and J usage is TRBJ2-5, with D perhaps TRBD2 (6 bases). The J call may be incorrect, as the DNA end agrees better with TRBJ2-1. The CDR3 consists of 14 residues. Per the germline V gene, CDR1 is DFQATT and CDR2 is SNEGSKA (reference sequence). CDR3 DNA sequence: TGCAGTGCTAGACCGGGACTTAAAAAAGAGACCCAGTTCTTC. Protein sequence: CSARPGLKKETQFF.

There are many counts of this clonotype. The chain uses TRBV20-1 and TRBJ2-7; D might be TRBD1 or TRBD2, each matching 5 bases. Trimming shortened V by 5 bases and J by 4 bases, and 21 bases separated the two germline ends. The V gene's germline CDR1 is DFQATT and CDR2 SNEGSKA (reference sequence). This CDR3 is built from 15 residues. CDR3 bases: TGCAGTGCTTTACACACGGGGACGGGTGCTTACGAGCAGTACTTC. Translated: CSALHTGTGAYEQYF.

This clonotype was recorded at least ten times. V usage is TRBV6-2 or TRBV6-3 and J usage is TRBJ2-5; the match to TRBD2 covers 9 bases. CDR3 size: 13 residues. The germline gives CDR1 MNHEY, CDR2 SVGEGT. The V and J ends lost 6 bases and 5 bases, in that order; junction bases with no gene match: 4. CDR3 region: CASRGTSTETQYF. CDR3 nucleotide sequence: TGTGCCAGCAGGGGGACTAGCACGGAGACCCAGTACTTC.

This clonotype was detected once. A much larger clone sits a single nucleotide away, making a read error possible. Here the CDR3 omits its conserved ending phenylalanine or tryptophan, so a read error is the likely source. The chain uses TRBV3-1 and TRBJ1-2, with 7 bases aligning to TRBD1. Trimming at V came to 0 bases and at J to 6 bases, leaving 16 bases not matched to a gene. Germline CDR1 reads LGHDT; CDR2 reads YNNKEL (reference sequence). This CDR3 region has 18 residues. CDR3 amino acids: CASSQDGMGRQGANGYTI. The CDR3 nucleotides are TGTGCCAGCAGCCAAGATGGTATGGGGAGACAGGGAGCTAATGGCTACACCATC.

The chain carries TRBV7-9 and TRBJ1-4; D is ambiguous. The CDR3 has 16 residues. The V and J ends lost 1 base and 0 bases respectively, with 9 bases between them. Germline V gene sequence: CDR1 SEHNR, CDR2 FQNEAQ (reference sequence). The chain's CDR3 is CASSLVGSTTNEKLFF. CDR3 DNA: TGTGCCAGCAGCTTAGTAGGGAGTACAACTAATGAAAAACTGTTTTTT.

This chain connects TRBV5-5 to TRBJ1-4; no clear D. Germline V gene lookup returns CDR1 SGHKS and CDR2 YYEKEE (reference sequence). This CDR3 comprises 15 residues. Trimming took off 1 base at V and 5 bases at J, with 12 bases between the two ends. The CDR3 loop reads CASSLRSRENEKLFF. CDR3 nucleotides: TGTGCCAGCAGCTTGCGTAGTCGGGAGAATGAAAAACTGTTTTTT.

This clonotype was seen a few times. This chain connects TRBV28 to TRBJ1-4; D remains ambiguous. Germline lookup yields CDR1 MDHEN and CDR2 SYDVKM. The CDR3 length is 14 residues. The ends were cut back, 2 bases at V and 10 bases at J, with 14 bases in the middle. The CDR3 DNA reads TGTGCCAGCAGTTTAAGGTCGGCGCTTAGAAAACTGTTTTTT. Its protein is CASSLRSALRKLFF.

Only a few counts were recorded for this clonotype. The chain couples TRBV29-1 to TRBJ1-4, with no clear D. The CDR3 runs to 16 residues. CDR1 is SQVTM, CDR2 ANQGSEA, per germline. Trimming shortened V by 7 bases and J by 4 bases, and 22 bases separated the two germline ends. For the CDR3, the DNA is TGCAGCGCTCTCCAGCGGGGAGCGGGGAGTAATGAAAAACTGTTTTTT. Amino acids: CSALQRGAGSNEKLFF.

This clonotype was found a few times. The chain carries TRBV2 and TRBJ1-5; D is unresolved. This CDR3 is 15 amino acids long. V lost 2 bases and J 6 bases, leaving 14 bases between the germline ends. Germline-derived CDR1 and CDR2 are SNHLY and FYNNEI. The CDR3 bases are TGTGCCAGCAGTGAAAATTGGGCGCGGGGTCAGCCCCAGCATTTT. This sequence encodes CASSENWARGQPQHF.

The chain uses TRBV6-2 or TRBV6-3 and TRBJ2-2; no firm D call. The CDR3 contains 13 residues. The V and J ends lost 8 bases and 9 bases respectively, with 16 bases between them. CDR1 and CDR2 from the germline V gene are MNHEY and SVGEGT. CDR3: CASEPGFRRELFF. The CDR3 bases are TGTGCCAGCGAGCCAGGTTTTAGGCGGGAGCTGTTTTTT.

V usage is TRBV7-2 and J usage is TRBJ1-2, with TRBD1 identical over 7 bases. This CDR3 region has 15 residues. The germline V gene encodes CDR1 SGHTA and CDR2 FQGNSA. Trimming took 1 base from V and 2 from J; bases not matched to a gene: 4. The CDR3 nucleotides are TGTGCCAGCAGCTTAGACCCGGGACAGAACTATGGCTACACCTTC. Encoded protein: CASSLDPGQNYGYTF.

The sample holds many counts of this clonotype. The CDR3 sequence: CASRTTGQGIDEQYF. The CDR3 bases are TGTGCCAGCAGAACCACGGGACAGGGGATCGACGAGCAGTACTTC. J is TRBJ2-7 and V is TRBV7-9; TRBD1 agrees at 10 bases. CDR3 size: 15 residues. CDR1 is SEHNR and CDR2 is FQNEAQ in the germline V gene (reference sequence). V dropped 6 bases and J dropped 5; count of bases not matched to a gene: 10. The full variable domain, rest sourced from reference TRBV7-9 and TRBJ2-7, is DTGVSQNPRHKITKRGQNVTFRCDPISEHNRLYWYRQTLGQGPEFLTYFQNEAQLEKSRLLSDRFSAERPKGSFSTLEIQRTEQGDSAMYLCASRTTGQGIDEQYFGPGTRLTVT.

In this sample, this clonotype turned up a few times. The CDR3 here is CASSTSQGGEQYF. CDR3 sequence (DNA): TGTGCCAGCAGCACCAGTCAGGGGGGCGAGCAGTACTTC. This chain joins TRBV7-6 and TRBJ2-7; tentatively, D is TRBD1 (7 bases). V lost 5 bases, J lost 6 bases, and 14 bases lay in between. The length of the CDR3 is 13 residues. The germline V gene has CDR1 SGHVS and CDR2 FNYEAQ.

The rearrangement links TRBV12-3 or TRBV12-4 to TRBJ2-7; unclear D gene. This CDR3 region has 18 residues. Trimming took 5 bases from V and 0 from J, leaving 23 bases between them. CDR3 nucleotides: TGTGCCAGCAGTCCGTTTGGGAACTCACTATATACCTCCTACGAGCAGTACTTC. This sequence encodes CASSPFGNSLYTSYEQYF.

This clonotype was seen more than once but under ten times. DNA for the CDR3: TGTGCCAGCAGCTTAGTGAGGGGGGGTCTGGGGGCCAACGTCCTGACTTTC. Its protein product is CASSLVRGGLGANVLTF. The J gene is TRBJ2-6, the V gene TRBV11-2, with a weak D call TRBD2 (7 bases). The CDR3 is 17 amino acids. CDR1 and CDR2 (germline): SGHAT, FQNNGV. Trimming took 1 base from V and 4 from J, leaving 14 bases between them.

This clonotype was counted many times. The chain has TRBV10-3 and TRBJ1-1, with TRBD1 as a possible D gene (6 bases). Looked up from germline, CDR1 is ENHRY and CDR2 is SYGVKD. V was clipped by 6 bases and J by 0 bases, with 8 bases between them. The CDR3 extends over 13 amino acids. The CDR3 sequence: CAIRDSMNTEAFF. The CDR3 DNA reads TGTGCCATCAGGGACAGTATGAACACTGAAGCTTTCTTT.

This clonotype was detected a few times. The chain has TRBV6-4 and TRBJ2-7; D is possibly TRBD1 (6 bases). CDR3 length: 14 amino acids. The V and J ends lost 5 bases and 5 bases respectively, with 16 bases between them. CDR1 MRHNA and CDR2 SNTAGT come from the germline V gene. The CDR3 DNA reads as TGTGCCAGCAGTATTCTGCACAGGGTTGACGAGCAGTACTTC. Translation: CASSILHRVDEQYF.